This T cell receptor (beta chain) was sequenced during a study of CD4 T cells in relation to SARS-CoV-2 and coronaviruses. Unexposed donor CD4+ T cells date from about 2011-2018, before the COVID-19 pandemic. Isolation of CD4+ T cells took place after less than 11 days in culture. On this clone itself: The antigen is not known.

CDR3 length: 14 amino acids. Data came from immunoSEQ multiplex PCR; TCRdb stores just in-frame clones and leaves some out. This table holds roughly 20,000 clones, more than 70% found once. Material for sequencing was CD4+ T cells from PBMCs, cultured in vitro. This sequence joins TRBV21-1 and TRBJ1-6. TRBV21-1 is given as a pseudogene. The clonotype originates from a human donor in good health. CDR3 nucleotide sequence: TGTGCCATCCCCCCCCGGGGGTGGAATTCACCCCTCCACTTT. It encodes CAIPPRGWNSPLHF.